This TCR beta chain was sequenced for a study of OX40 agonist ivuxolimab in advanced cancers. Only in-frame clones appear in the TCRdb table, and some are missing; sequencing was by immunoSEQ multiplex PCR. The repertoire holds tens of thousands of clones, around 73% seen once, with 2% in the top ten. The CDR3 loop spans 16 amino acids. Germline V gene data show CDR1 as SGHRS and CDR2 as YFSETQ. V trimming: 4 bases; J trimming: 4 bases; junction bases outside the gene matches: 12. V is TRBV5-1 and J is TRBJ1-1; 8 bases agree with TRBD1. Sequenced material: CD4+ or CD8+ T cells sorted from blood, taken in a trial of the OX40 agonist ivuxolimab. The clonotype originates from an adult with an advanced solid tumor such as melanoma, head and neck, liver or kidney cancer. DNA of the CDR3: TGCGCCAGCAGCCAAAGACCAGGGGGCCGCGCCACTGAAGCTTTCTTT. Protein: CASSQRPGGRATEAFF.